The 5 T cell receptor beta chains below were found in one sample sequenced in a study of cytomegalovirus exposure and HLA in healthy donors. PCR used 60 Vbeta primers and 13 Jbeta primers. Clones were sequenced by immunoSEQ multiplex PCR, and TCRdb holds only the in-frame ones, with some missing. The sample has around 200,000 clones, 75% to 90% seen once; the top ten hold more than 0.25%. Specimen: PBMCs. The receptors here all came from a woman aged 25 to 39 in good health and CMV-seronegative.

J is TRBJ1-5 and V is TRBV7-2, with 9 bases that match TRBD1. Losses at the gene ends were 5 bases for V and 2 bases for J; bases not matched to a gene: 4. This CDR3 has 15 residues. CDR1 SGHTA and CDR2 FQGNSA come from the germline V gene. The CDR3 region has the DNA TGTGCCAGCAGCCCACAGGGGGCCGGCAATCAGCCCCAGCATTTT. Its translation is CASSPQGAGNQPQHF. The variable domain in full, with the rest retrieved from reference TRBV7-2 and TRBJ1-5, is GAGVSQSPSNKVTEKGKDVELRCDPISGHTALYWYRQSLGQGLEFLIYFQGNSAPDKSGLPSDRFSAERTGGSVSTLTIQRTQQEDSAVYLCASSPQGAGNQPQHFGDGTRLSIL.

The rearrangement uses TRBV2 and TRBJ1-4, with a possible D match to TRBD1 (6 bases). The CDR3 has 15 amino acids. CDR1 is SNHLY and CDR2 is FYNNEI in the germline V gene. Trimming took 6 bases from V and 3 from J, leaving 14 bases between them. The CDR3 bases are TGTGCCAGCAGAGAACAGGGAATCCCTAATGAAAAACTGTTTTTT. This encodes CASREQGIPNEKLFF.

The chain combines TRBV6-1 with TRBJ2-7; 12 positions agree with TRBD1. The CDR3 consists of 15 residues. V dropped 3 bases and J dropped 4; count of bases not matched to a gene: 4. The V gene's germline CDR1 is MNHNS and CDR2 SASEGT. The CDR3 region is CASSEGTGGGYEQYF. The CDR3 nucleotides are TGTGCCAGCAGTGAGGGGACAGGGGGCGGTTACGAGCAGTACTTC.

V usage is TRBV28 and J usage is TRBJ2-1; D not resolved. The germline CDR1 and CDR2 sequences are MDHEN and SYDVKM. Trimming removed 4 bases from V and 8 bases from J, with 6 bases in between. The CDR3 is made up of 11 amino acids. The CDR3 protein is CASSSQYEQFF. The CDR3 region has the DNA TGTGCCAGCAGTTCCCAATATGAGCAGTTCTTC.

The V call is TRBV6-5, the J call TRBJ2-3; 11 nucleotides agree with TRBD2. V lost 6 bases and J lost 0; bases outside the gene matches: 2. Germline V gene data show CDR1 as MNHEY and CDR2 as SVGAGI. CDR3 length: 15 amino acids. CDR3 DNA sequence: TGTGCCAGCAGATGGACTAGCGGGAGCACAGATACGCAGTATTTT. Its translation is CASRWTSGSTDTQYF.